The 32 T cell receptor beta chains below all came from one sample that was sequenced in a study of T cells after yellow fever vaccination. TCRdb redid the calling of the 5' RACE reads with MiXCR, one entry per CDR3 protein. The table lists 450,000 to 600,000 distinct CDR3 sequences, roughly 13% of them singletons. The sequenced sample was PBMCs, obtained on the day of the yellow fever booster vaccination. The receptors derive from a man in his thirties or forties who received the YFV17D yellow fever vaccine.

This clonotype was found a few times. The chain couples TRBV6-5 to TRBJ1-3; no definite D call. Trimming stripped 5 bases from V and 0 bases from J, with 11 bases between. CDR1 is MNHEY and CDR2 is SVGAGI in the germline V gene. The CDR3 length is 15 residues. The CDR3 DNA reads as TGTGCCAGCAGTAACCGGGCCAACTCTGGAAACACCATATATTTT. Its translation is CASSNRANSGNTIYF.

This clonotype was counted ten times or more. This chain joins TRBV5-1 and TRBJ1-4; D unclear. CDR3 length equals 15 residues. Trimming shortened V by 0 bases and J by 0 bases, and 6 bases separated the two germline ends. The germline CDR1 and CDR2 sequences are SGHRS and YFSETQ. CDR3 sequence: CASSLDGATNEKLFF. CDR3 bases: TGCGCCAGCAGCTTGGACGGGGCAACTAATGAAAAACTGTTTTTT.

This clonotype was counted only a few times. The chain is built from TRBV4-3 and TRBJ2-3, with 10 bases matching TRBD2. This CDR3 is built from 16 residues. Germline-derived CDR1 and CDR2 are LGHNA and YSLEER. The J segment lost 5 bases and the V segment lost 0 bases, leaving 5 bases of the junction unmatched. The CDR3 sequence is CASSQDGAGGLDTQYF. The DNA for the CDR3 is TGCGCCAGCAGCCAAGATGGAGCGGGAGGGTTAGATACGCAGTATTTT.

This clonotype appeared a few times. The J gene is TRBJ2-1, the V gene TRBV14; 8 nucleotides line up with TRBD2. V gave up 5 bases and J gave up 12 bases; unmatched junction bases: 3. This CDR3 is 11 amino acids long. Germline CDR1 and CDR2: SGHDN and FVKESK. The CDR3 protein is CASSIGGGQFF. CDR3 bases: TGTGCCAGCAGCATCGGGGGGGGGCAGTTCTTC.

This clonotype has at least ten counts. The chain has TRBV7-2 and TRBJ2-1; TRBD2 is a possible D gene (7 bases). In germline, CDR1 is SGHTA, CDR2 FQGNSA. Between the trimmed V and J ends, which lost 5 bases and 5 bases, there was a span of 13 bases. The CDR3 length is 14 residues. CDR3 sequence reads: CASSRGAGHNEQFF. The CDR3 bases are TGTGCCAGCAGCCGGGGGGCGGGGCACAATGAGCAGTTCTTC.

There are a few counts of this clonotype. This chain links TRBV29-1 with TRBJ2-5; 9 nucleotides match TRBD1. Trimming removed 6 bases from V and 5 bases from J; junction bases left unmatched: 13. There are 15 residues in the CDR3. Germline lookup yields CDR1 SQVTM and CDR2 ANQGSEA. CDR3 region: CSVPPTGTGLETQYF. For the CDR3, the DNA is TGCAGCGTCCCCCCAACCGGGACAGGGTTGGAGACCCAGTACTTC.

This clonotype has only a few counts. The chain is built from TRBV29-1 and TRBJ2-5, with 9 bases matching TRBD1. The CDR3 contains 12 residues. Germline CDR1 and CDR2: SQVTM and ANQGSEA. V lost 6 bases, J lost 5 bases, and 4 bases stayed unmatched. The chain's CDR3 is CSVGQGWETQYF. CDR3 nucleotide sequence: TGCAGCGTCGGACAGGGGTGGGAGACCCAGTACTTC.

Of note for this clonotype: The junction shows a germline mismatch at one end, possibly a read error. This chain uses TRBV6-1 with TRBJ2-5; D not certain. The CDR3 runs 13 residues. Germline loops: CDR1 MNHNS, CDR2 SASEGT. DNA for the CDR3: TGTGCCAGCAGTGAAGCCGGGTGGTCGTGGTCTAACTTC. This codes for CASSEAGWSWSNF.

The chain carries TRBV5-1 and TRBJ2-1; 7 nucleotides align to TRBD1. The CDR3 contains 11 residues. J was trimmed by 15 bases and V by 0 bases; bases with no gene match: 3. Germline CDR1 and CDR2: SGHRS and YFSETQ. This CDR3 is CASSLGQGSFF. The CDR3 DNA sequence: TGCGCCAGCAGCTTGGGACAGGGTTCGTTCTTC.

Only a few counts were recorded for this clonotype. CDR3 loop: CASTPGYGEAFF. CDR3 sequence (DNA): TGTGCCAGCACCCCAGGCTATGGTGAAGCTTTCTTT. The chain combines TRBV12-3 or TRBV12-4 with TRBJ1-1; D call uncertain. This CDR3 has 12 residues. V lost 7 bases, J lost 7 bases, and 13 bases lay in between.

This clonotype was detected a few times. V is TRBV19 and J is TRBJ2-1; D is ambiguous. Germline loops: CDR1 LNHDA, CDR2 SQIVND (reference sequence). This CDR3 spans 15 amino acids. The V end lost 4 bases, the J end lost 0 bases, and 10 bases lay between the germline ends. In DNA form, the CDR3 reads TGTGCCAGTAGTACCGACTTCAGCTCCTACAATGAGCAGTTCTTC. This encodes CASSTDFSSYNEQFF.

This clonotype was observed a handful of times. Relative to the germline gene, one junction end is altered; a read error may explain this. The chain joins TRBV20-1 to TRBJ2-1; either TRBD1 or TRBD2 may fit D (6 bases each). The CDR3 length is 16 residues. Germline lookup yields CDR1 DFQATT and CDR2 SNEGSKA (reference sequence). The CDR3 loop is CSARFSGGGPYNEQFF. The CDR3 region has the DNA TGCAGCGCTAGATTTAGCGGAGGGGGTCCCTACAATGAGCAGTTCTTC.

DNA for the CDR3: TGTGCCAGCAGGCACAACAGCAATGAGCAGTTCTTC. Translating it yields CASRHNSNEQFF. The rearrangement joins TRBV7-8 to TRBJ2-1; D unresolved. V lost 6 bases to trimming and J lost 6 bases, with 9 bases between them. Per germline, CDR1 SGHVS and CDR2 FQNEAQ. The CDR3 is 12 residues long.

This clonotype was seen at least ten times. The J gene is TRBJ2-1, the V gene TRBV21-1; the table gives TRBD2 as D, unverified against the DNA. TRBV21-1 is marked as a pseudogene. CDR3 length: 16 residues. Here the CDR3 reads CASSTGGQLLYNEQFF. In DNA, the CDR3 is TGTGCCAGCAGTACGGGTGGGCAGCTTTTGTACAATGAGCAGTTCTTC.

This clonotype was counted many times. The chain employs TRBV20-1 and TRBJ2-1; D uncertain. In germline, CDR1 is DFQATT, CDR2 SNEGSKA (reference sequence). V was cut by 0 bases and J by 6 bases, with 3 bases left in between. The CDR3 contains 11 residues. Here the CDR3 DNA reads TGCAGTGCTAGAGAAGTCAATGAGCAGTTCTTC. Translation: CSAREVNEQFF.

The chain links TRBV29-1 to TRBJ2-7; 13 positions match TRBD2. Looked up from germline, CDR1 is SQVTM and CDR2 is ANQGSEA. The CDR3 runs to 12 residues. J was trimmed by 6 bases and V by 7 bases; bases with no gene match: 3. The CDR3 reads CSARLAGGEQYF. CDR3 sequence (DNA): TGCAGCGCCAGACTAGCGGGAGGCGAGCAGTACTTC.

This clonotype was seen a few times. The chain couples TRBV20-1 to TRBJ2-1; D perhaps matches TRBD1 (5 bases). The germline CDR1 and CDR2 sequences are DFQATT and SNEGSKA (reference sequence). The CDR3 consists of 12 residues. The V gene lost 1 base and the J gene lost 10 bases, with 11 bases spanning the gap. The chain's CDR3 is CSARGQGGEQFF. CDR3 sequence (DNA): TGCAGTGCTAGAGGGCAGGGTGGGGAGCAGTTCTTC.

There are a few counts of this clonotype. This chain joins TRBV14 and TRBJ2-3; D is unresolved. The CDR3 is 16 residues long. Germline CDR1 is SGHDN and CDR2 is FVKESK. The V end was cut by 3 bases, the J end by 2 bases, with 15 bases between. The CDR3 DNA follows: TGTGCCAGCAGCCAGTCAGACCTAACTCTCACAGATACGCAGTATTTT. Translation: CASSQSDLTLTDTQYF.

This clonotype was detected only a few times. J is TRBJ2-1 and V is TRBV28; a weak D match, TRBD2 (5 bases). Germline V gene lookup returns CDR1 MDHEN and CDR2 SYDVKM. CDR3 length equals 11 residues. The CDR3 bases are TGTACCACGGGATCATACAATGAGCAGTTCTTC. This encodes CTTGSYNEQFF.

This rearrangement joins TRBV19 to TRBJ2-3, with D tentatively TRBD2 (6 bases). V lost 2 bases to trimming and J lost 0 bases, with 9 bases between them. This CDR3 is 15 amino acids long. Germline values: CDR1 LNHDA, CDR2 SQIVND (reference sequence). The CDR3 coding sequence is TGTGCCAGTAGTATAAGTCTAGCGAGCACAGATACGCAGTATTTT. Encoded protein: CASSISLASTDTQYF.

The CDR3 sequence is CASSPGLEVNEQFF. CDR3 nucleotide sequence: TGTGCCAGCAGCCCCGGACTAGAGGTTAATGAGCAGTTCTTC. This chain connects TRBV7-3 to TRBJ2-1; 7 nucleotides align to TRBD2. Germline CDR1 is SGHTA and CDR2 is FQGTGA. Trimming took 5 bases from V and 7 from J; bases not matched to a gene: 8. This CDR3 region has 14 residues.

The chain links TRBV7-9 to TRBJ2-1; no reliable D call. CDR3 length: 12 amino acids. V was trimmed by 6 bases and J by 12 bases, leaving 15 bases between them. Germline lookup yields CDR1 SEHNR and CDR2 FQNEAQ (reference sequence). CDR3 DNA: TGTGCCAGCAGGACCGGACCCTCGGGGCAGTTCTTC. Its translation: CASRTGPSGQFF.

This clonotype came up a few times. The V call is TRBV6-1, the J call TRBJ1-1; possible D gene TRBD1, 5 bases. The CDR3 spans 14 residues. Deletions cut 10 bases from V and 5 bases from J, with 20 bases between. Per the germline V gene, CDR1 is MNHNS and CDR2 is SASEGT. In DNA, the CDR3 is TGTGCCATCCTGGTGGCGGCGGAGGGGACTGAAGCTTTCTTT. This translates into CAILVAAEGTEAFF.

The chain couples TRBV24-1 to TRBJ2-5, with 9 bases fitting TRBD1. Germline CDR1 is KGHDR and CDR2 is SFDVKD. Trimming removed 3 bases from V and 0 bases from J; junction bases left unmatched: 4. The CDR3 has 16 amino acids. CDR3: CATSDAGTGNQETQYF. The CDR3 nucleotides read TGTGCCACCAGTGATGCCGGGACAGGGAACCAAGAGACCCAGTACTTC.

This clonotype was detected only a few times. The chain joins TRBV18 to TRBJ2-4; TRBD2 agrees at 7 bases. In germline, CDR1 is KGHSH, CDR2 LQKENI. There are 14 residues in the CDR3. Unmatched junction bases numbered 6, after V lost 3 bases and J lost 7 bases. The CDR3 DNA sequence: TGTGCCAGCTCACCCCCGGGAGGAGGGAACATTCAGTACTTC. Translating it yields CASSPPGGGNIQYF.

The chain links TRBV14 to TRBJ1-2, with 10 bases lining up with TRBD1. Germline V CDR1 and CDR2: SGHDN, FVKESK. V was clipped by 4 bases and J by 2 bases; unmatched bases: 4. The CDR3 length is 15 residues. Here the CDR3 DNA reads TGTGCCAGCAGCCGGGACAGGGGAGCCAACTATGGCTACACCTTC. Amino acids: CASSRDRGANYGYTF. The full variable domain, its missing parts supplied by reference TRBV14 and TRBJ1-2, is EAGVTQFPSHSVIEKGQTVTLRCDPISGHDNLYWYRRVMGKEIKFLLHFVKESKQDESGMPNNRFLAERTGGTYSTLKVQPAELEDSGVYFCASSRDRGANYGYTFGSGTRLTVV.

The CDR3 is CASSLRVGGSYNEQFF. The CDR3 DNA reads TGCGCCAGCAGCTTGAGGGTGGGAGGCTCTTACAATGAGCAGTTCTTC. The chain joins TRBV5-1 to TRBJ2-1, with D tentatively TRBD2 (6 bases). Trimming pared 1 base from V and 4 bases from J, leaving 15 bases between. Germline CDR1 is SGHRS and CDR2 is YFSETQ. CDR3 length equals 16 residues.

This clonotype has more than one count but fewer than ten. The chain joins TRBV5-6 to TRBJ2-2, with 8 bases identical to TRBD2. V trimming: 4 bases; J trimming: 3 bases; junction bases outside the gene matches: 2. The CDR3 sequence is 14 residues long. Germline CDR1 is SGHDT and CDR2 is YYEEEE. As DNA, the CDR3 is TGTGCCAGCAGCCGGACTAGCTACACCGGGGAGCTGTTTTTT. Protein: CASSRTSYTGELFF.

For the CDR3, the DNA is TGCAGTGCTAGATCCCCCCAGCAATACGAGCAGTACTTC. It is translated as CSARSPQQYEQYF. V usage is TRBV20-1 and J usage is TRBJ2-7; unclear D gene. V gave up 2 bases and J gave up 4 bases, with 12 bases separating them. Germline V gene data show CDR1 as DFQATT and CDR2 as SNEGSKA (reference sequence). CDR3 length: 13 residues.

This clonotype has more than one count but fewer than ten. V usage is TRBV20-1 and J usage is TRBJ2-7, with 10 positions matching TRBD1. The V and J ends lost 4 bases and 5 bases, in that order; junction bases with no gene match: 11. This CDR3 is built from 15 residues. The germline V gene encodes CDR1 DFQATT and CDR2 SNEGSKA (reference sequence). CDR3 sequence (DNA): TGCAGTGCTACGGGGAGTGGGACAGGGGTGAACGAGCAGTACTTC. Amino acid sequence: CSATGSGTGVNEQYF.

This clonotype was found many times. The chain employs TRBV12-3 or TRBV12-4 and TRBJ1-1, with TRBD1 as a possible D gene (6 bases). Trimming stripped 8 bases from V and 8 bases from J, with 12 bases between. The CDR3 has 11 amino acids. The CDR3 sequence is CASSPGQEAFF. CDR3 DNA: TGTGCCAGCTCACCTGGACAGGAAGCTTTCTTT.

This clonotype was detected only a few times. The J gene is TRBJ2-1, the V gene TRBV25-1; 8 bases are a match to TRBD2. Germline assignment: CDR1 MGHDK and CDR2 SYGVNS. Trimming removed 4 bases from V and 0 bases from J; junction bases left unmatched: 11. The CDR3 covers 18 residues. This CDR3 reads CASSGPLAGHYSYNEQFF. The CDR3 bases are TGTGCCAGCAGTGGCCCTCTAGCGGGCCACTACTCCTACAATGAGCAGTTCTTC.